This TCR beta chain comes out of a study of prognosis after radiotherapy for stage I lung cancer. Germline lookup yields CDR1 MDHEN and CDR2 SYDVKM. V lost 7 bases to trimming and J lost 5 bases, with 16 bases between them. This CDR3 region has 14 residues. From genomic DNA, two-round multiplex PCR was used to amplify TCR beta CDR3. Used in first-round PCR were primers specific to each TRBV and TRBJ gene. TCRdb fed the multiplex PCR reads into MiXCR, producing one record per CDR3 protein. The sample holds 20,000 to 25,000 distinct CDR3 sequences, under 40% seen once. The TCR originated in a donor over 45 with non-small cell lung cancer. The chain couples TRBV28 to TRBJ2-3; no clear D gene. Sequencing used PBMCs, obtained before or after stereotactic body radiation therapy (not recorded which). The CDR3 here is CASNVPLPIDTQYF. In DNA form, the CDR3 reads TGTGCCAGCAATGTCCCGCTCCCGATAGATACGCAGTATTTT.